The clone carrying this TCR beta chain was counted only a few times. These data belong to a study of response to subunit inactivated influenza vaccine. CDR3 length: 13 amino acids. Germline V CDR1 and CDR2: SGHTA, FQGNSA. Trimming pared 6 bases from V and 5 bases from J, leaving 13 bases between. TCRdb recomputed calls from the RT-PCR reads with MiXCR, one row per CDR3 protein. The sample consists of fewer than 800,000 distinct CDR3 sequences, around a sixth of them appearing once. The TCR originated in a man in his forties or fifties who received an inactivated influenza vaccine. The V gene is TRBV7-2, the J gene TRBJ1-1; D remains ambiguous. Sequenced here: PBMCs from blood, sampled 11 to 12 days after vaccination. The CDR3 here is CASSLPSVTEAFF. The CDR3 DNA reads TGTGCCAGCAGTCTTCCGTCGGTTACTGAAGCTTTCTTT. Full variable domain (rest looked up from reference TRBV7-2 and TRBJ1-1): GAGVSQSPSNKVTEKGKDVELRCDPISGHTALYWYRQSLGQGLEFLIYFQGNSAPDKSGLPSDRFSAERTGGSVSTLTIQRTQQEDSAVYLCASSLPSVTEAFFGQGTRLTVV.